This T cell receptor beta chain was identified in a study of Graves' ophthalmopathy and Graves' hyperthyroidism. Study in general: Peripheral blood samples were taken at initial diagnosis, before any treatment.

The CDR3 sequence is 14 residues long. V gave up 6 bases and J gave up 4 bases, with 15 bases separating them. This clonotype was found once. The diagnosis was founded upon clinical symptoms, serum thyroxine, TRAb, thyroid ultrasound and orbital computed tomography. The source of the PBMCs was more than 9.5 ml of fresh peripheral blood. The TCR beta CDR3 regions underwent amplification from RNA transcripts. HTBI primers were used in a first-round RT-PCR, which preceded a second-round multiplex PCR. TCRdb redid the calling of the multiplex PCR reads with MiXCR, one entry per CDR3 protein. There are 300,000 to 400,000 distinct CDR3 sequences in the sample; 17% occur only once, and roughly 12% lies in the top ten.

The rearrangement uses TRBV12-3 or TRBV12-4 and TRBJ1-2; the D gene is possibly TRBD1 (5 bases). Material: peripheral blood. The sequence came from an adult man with Graves' ophthalmopathy. DNA of the CDR3: TGTGCCAGCAGGGAGACAGACTGGGGCTATGGCTACACCTTC. Protein product: CASRETDWGYGYTF.